Below, 6 T cell receptor beta chains from the same sample are listed, as sequenced in a study of blood T cell repertoires in COVID-19. Profiled with immunoSEQ multiplex PCR; TCRdb holds only in-frame clones, not every one. Of about 200,000 clones listed, roughly 87% are singletons. The sample taken for sequencing was PBMCs or T cells enriched from blood (not recorded which). All receptors derive from a woman in her 30s who had recovered from COVID-19.

This chain uses TRBV24-1 with TRBJ1-1; no clear D gene. The germline V gene has CDR1 KGHDR and CDR2 SFDVKD. The CDR3 contains 11 residues. The V end was cut by 6 bases, the J end by 4 bases, with 5 bases between. DNA of the CDR3: TGTGCCACCAGTTTCGGCACTGAAGCTTTCTTT. Translation: CATSFGTEAFF.

A single count supports this clone. CDR3 residues: CASRIGASYEQYF. CDR3 nucleotide sequence: TGCGCCAGCAGAATAGGGGCATCCTACGAGCAGTACTTC. The chain carries TRBV5-1 and TRBJ2-7, with D perhaps TRBD1 (5 bases). Trimming cost V 5 bases and J 1 base, with 10 bases left between them. The CDR3 covers 13 residues. Germline V gene lookup returns CDR1 SGHRS and CDR2 YFSETQ.

The J gene is TRBJ1-1, the V gene TRBV18; D is uncertain. Trimming pared 4 bases from V and 1 base from J, leaving 10 bases between. The CDR3 extends over 14 amino acids. CDR1 is KGHSH and CDR2 is LQKENI in the germline V gene. The CDR3 here is CASSLQRSNTEAFF. For the CDR3, the DNA is TGTGCCAGCTCACTTCAGAGGTCGAACACTGAAGCTTTCTTT. Complete variable domain (other parts from reference TRBV18 and TRBJ1-1): NAGVMQNPRHLVRRRGQEARLRCSPMKGHSHVYWYRQLPEEGLKFMVYLQKENIIDESGMPKERFSAEFPKEGPSILRIQQVVRGDSAAYFCASSLQRSNTEAFFGQGTRLTVV.

The chain couples TRBV7-9 to TRBJ1-5; TRBD1 agrees at 11 bases. Germline CDR1 and CDR2: SEHNR and FQNEAQ (reference sequence). There are 17 residues in the CDR3. The ends lost 4 bases at V and 6 bases at J; junction bases unmatched: 11. CDR3 DNA sequence: TGTGCCAGCAGCTCCGGGACAGGGGGATCGAATACTCAGCCCCAGCATTTT. As protein: CASSSGTGGSNTQPQHF.

V gene TRBV19 combines with J gene TRBJ2-2; 13 bases align to TRBD2. CDR1 LNHDA and CDR2 SQIVND come from the germline V gene (reference sequence). The CDR3 runs 15 residues. J lost 7 bases, V lost 3 bases, and 2 bases had no gene match. DNA of the CDR3: TGTGCCAGTAGTATTGGGACTAGCGGGAACGGGGAGCTGTTTTTT. It is translated as CASSIGTSGNGELFF.

The chain has TRBV4-3 and TRBJ2-7; the D is unclear. From germline, CDR1 is LGHNA and CDR2 YSLEER. Trimming cost V 1 base and J 0 bases, with 7 bases left between them. The CDR3 extends over 14 amino acids. CDR3 coding DNA: TGCGCCAGCAGCCAAGTCAGATCCTCCTACGAGCAGTACTTC. This gives the protein CASSQVRSSYEQYF.